The 22 T cell receptor beta chains below were found in one sample sequenced in a study of response to subunit inactivated influenza vaccine. TCRdb passed the RT-PCR reads through MiXCR, listing each CDR3 protein once. The table has fewer than 700,000 distinct CDR3 sequences, approximately 12% seen once. The sequencing used PBMCs from blood, collected roughly 46 days after vaccination. The receptor source for this set is a man aged 50 to 59 who received an inactivated influenza vaccine.

This chain connects TRBV7-9 to TRBJ1-1, with 10 bases fitting TRBD1. The CDR3 sequence is 16 residues long. V lost 1 base and J lost 8; bases outside the gene matches: 10. CDR1 and CDR2 from the germline V gene are SEHNR and FQNEAQ (reference sequence). The CDR3 spells CASSLVGLGTGAEAFF. The DNA of the CDR3 is TGTGCCAGCAGCTTAGTTGGATTGGGGACAGGGGCCGAAGCTTTCTTT.

This clonotype was detected a few times. J is TRBJ1-6 and V is TRBV5-1; the D gene is possibly TRBD1 (5 bases). The V and J ends lost 4 bases and 10 bases respectively, with 18 bases between them. Per germline, CDR1 SGHRS and CDR2 YFSETQ. The CDR3 runs 15 residues. CDR3 region: CASSPMGQGSSPLHF. DNA of the CDR3: TGCGCCAGCAGCCCGATGGGGCAGGGAAGCTCACCCCTCCACTTT.

This chain connects TRBV7-6 to TRBJ2-3, with D uncertain. This CDR3 spans 15 amino acids. The V and J ends lost 4 bases and 3 bases respectively, with 14 bases between them. Germline V gene data show CDR1 as SGHVS and CDR2 as FNYEAQ. The CDR3 spells CASSSTSLRTDTQYF. The CDR3, as DNA: TGTGCCAGCAGCTCCACTTCCCTGAGGACAGATACGCAGTATTTT.

This clonotype was seen many times. V is TRBV7-9 and J is TRBJ2-5; TRBD1 matches 9 bases. From germline, CDR1 is SEHNR and CDR2 FQNEAQ (reference sequence). The trim removed 3 bases at V and 6 bases at J, leaving 8 bases unmatched. The CDR3 has 15 amino acids. CDR3 sequence (DNA): TGTGCCAGCAGCTTTACCGGGACAGGGTTTCAGACCCAGTACTTC. Protein: CASSFTGTGFQTQYF.

Only a few counts were recorded for this clonotype. This sequence joins TRBV12-3 or TRBV12-4 and TRBJ2-7; 7 bases map to TRBD1. With 1 base clipped from V and 2 bases from J, the junction kept 5 bases outside the gene matches. There are 15 residues in the CDR3. CDR3 loop: CASSLGGQIAYEQYF. Here the CDR3 DNA reads TGTGCCAGCAGTTTAGGGGGACAGATCGCCTACGAGCAGTACTTC.

V gene TRBV6-2 or TRBV6-3 combines with J gene TRBJ2-2, with a possible D match to TRBD2 (6 bases). CDR3 size: 13 residues. V lost 7 bases and J lost 5, with 11 bases in between. Per germline, CDR1 MNHEY and CDR2 SVGEGT. Here the CDR3 DNA reads TGTGCCAGCACCGGGACTTCAACCGGGGAGCTGTTTTTT. This gives the protein CASTGTSTGELFF.

This clonotype has a handful of counts. The rearrangement joins TRBV28 to TRBJ2-5; TRBD1 might be the D (5 bases). The CDR3 is 15 residues long. V lost 3 bases to trimming and J lost 0 bases, with 11 bases between them. Germline loops: CDR1 MDHEN, CDR2 SYDVKM. Written as DNA, the CDR3 is TGTGCCAGCAGTTTCACCGGCAGGGACCAAGAGACCCAGTACTTC. Protein: CASSFTGRDQETQYF.

This clonotype was found a few times. The rearrangement uses TRBV20-1 and TRBJ2-5; 9 positions match TRBD2. V lost 1 base and J lost 1; bases outside the gene matches: 4. The CDR3 consists of 15 residues. The V gene's germline CDR1 is DFQATT and CDR2 SNEGSKA (reference sequence). CDR3 amino acids: CSARGLAEAQETQYF. The DNA of the CDR3 is TGCAGTGCTAGAGGACTAGCGGAAGCCCAAGAGACCCAGTACTTC.

This clonotype was recorded many times. The chain is built from TRBV12-3 or TRBV12-4 and TRBJ1-2, with a tentative D call TRBD1 (5 bases). The CDR3 totals 15 residues. Between the trimmed V and J ends, which lost 2 bases and 2 bases, there was a span of 12 bases. DNA for the CDR3: TGTGCCAGCAGTTTACGGGGCCCCCTAAACTATGGCTACACCTTC. Translated, it gives CASSLRGPLNYGYTF.

V is TRBV18 and J is TRBJ2-3; D might be TRBD1 (6 bases). There are 15 residues in the CDR3. The germline V and J ends were trimmed by 3 bases and 5 bases, with 15 bases remaining between them. Germline V gene lookup returns CDR1 KGHSH and CDR2 LQKENI. The CDR3 DNA is TGTGCCAGCTCACCCGGACAGAGGGTCGTAGATACGCAGTATTTT. Amino acids: CASSPGQRVVDTQYF.

This clonotype was seen a handful of times. The J gene is TRBJ2-5, the V gene TRBV29-1; the match to TRBD1 covers 8 bases. CDR1 is SQVTM and CDR2 is ANQGSEA in the germline V gene. The CDR3 extends over 13 amino acids. Trimming cost V 3 bases and J 5 bases; bases outside gene matches: 5. The CDR3 bases are TGCAGCGTTGATTACTACAGGGGGGAGACCCAGTACTTC. This translates into CSVDYYRGETQYF.

This clonotype came up a few times. The rearrangement uses TRBV12-3 or TRBV12-4 and TRBJ2-3, with D perhaps TRBD2 (5 bases). This CDR3 spans 11 amino acids. The germline V and J ends were trimmed by 6 bases and 12 bases, with 13 bases remaining between them. CDR3 amino acids: CASRTRDKQYF. The CDR3 DNA is TGTGCCAGCAGGACACGGGATAAACAGTATTTT.

The rearrangement links TRBV15 to TRBJ2-2; tentative D call: TRBD1 (5 bases). The germline V gene encodes CDR1 LNHNV and CDR2 YYDKDF (reference sequence). This CDR3 contains 16 residues. Trimming shortened V by 0 bases and J by 1 base, and 9 bases separated the two germline ends. In DNA, the CDR3 is TGTGCCACCAGCAGAGATGGGGCCCTGAACACCGGGGAGCTGTTTTTT. Translated, it gives CATSRDGALNTGELFF.

This chain joins TRBV4-2 and TRBJ1-5; D gene uncertain. The germline gives CDR1 LGHNA, CDR2 YNFKEQ. V lost 0 bases, J lost 0 bases, and 9 bases lay in between. CDR3 length: 16 amino acids. The CDR3 DNA follows: TGTGCCAGCAGCCAAGAGGTAGGGTATAGCAATCAGCCCCAGCATTTT. It translates to CASSQEVGYSNQPQHF.

This clonotype came up a few times. J is TRBJ2-7 and V is TRBV3-1; tentatively, D is TRBD1 (6 bases). Looked up from germline, CDR1 is LGHDT and CDR2 is YNNKEL (reference sequence). There are 16 residues in the CDR3. Trimming took 0 bases from V and 0 from J, leaving 12 bases between them. This chain's CDR3 is CASSQEFGQSSYEQYF. The CDR3 DNA is TGTGCCAGCAGCCAAGAATTCGGACAGAGCTCCTACGAGCAGTACTTC.

This clonotype has just a few counts. This chain joins TRBV20-1 and TRBJ1-1; no clear D. In germline, CDR1 is DFQATT, CDR2 SNEGSKA (reference sequence). The CDR3 sequence is 13 residues long. Deletions cut 6 bases from V and 2 bases from J, with 13 bases between. In nucleotides, the CDR3 is TGCAGTGCCACCAGAGGCATAAACACTGAAGCTTTCTTT. It codes for CSATRGINTEAFF.

The chain carries TRBV11-2 and TRBJ2-5; D ambiguous. V was pared by 0 bases and J by 4 bases, with 15 bases between. Germline V gene data show CDR1 as SGHAT and CDR2 as FQNNGV. This CDR3 has 16 residues. CDR3 loop: CASSLDNPRAGETQYF. CDR3 DNA: TGTGCCAGCAGCTTAGATAACCCCCGGGCCGGAGAGACCCAGTACTTC.

The chain couples TRBV7-7 to TRBJ2-2; D gene unclear. V shed 5 bases and J shed 8 bases, with 9 bases lying between them. Germline V gene sequence: CDR1 SSHAT, CDR2 FNYEAQ (reference sequence). The CDR3 runs to 12 residues. CDR3 residues: CASSNFGGELFF. For the CDR3, the DNA is TGTGCCAGCAGCAATTTCGGGGGGGAGCTGTTTTTT.

Turning to this clonotype: This may come from a read error, since a much larger clone is one base off. V usage is TRBV24-1 and J usage is TRBJ2-2, with D perhaps matching TRBD1 (5 bases). With 0 bases removed from V and 4 bases from J, the gap between germline ends came to 11 bases. CDR3 size: 16 residues. In germline, CDR1 is KGHDR, CDR2 SFDVKD. CDR3 in DNA: TGTGCCACCAGTGATTTGGGCAGGCAGGGCACCGGGGAGCTGTTTTTT. The encoded protein is CATSDLGRQGTGELFF.

A note on this clonotype: A much larger clone lies a single base off, so this may be a read error. The chain has TRBV7-6 and TRBJ2-3; maybe TRBD2 (6 bases). This CDR3 comprises 16 residues. Trimming removed 5 bases at V and 5 bases at J, with 20 bases between. Germline V gene lookup returns CDR1 SGHVS and CDR2 FNYEAQ. CDR3 sequence (DNA): TGTGCCAGCAGCCTTCTTACTAGCTGGAGTGTAGATACGCAGTATTTT. Protein: CASSLLTSWSVDTQYF.

The CDR3 coding sequence is TGTGCCAGCGCCCCGGCAGGGGGTGCTGAAGCTTTCTTT. This gives the protein CASAPAGGAEAFF. J is TRBJ1-1 and V is TRBV12-3 or TRBV12-4; 7 nucleotides match TRBD1. The V and J ends lost 8 bases and 6 bases, in that order; junction bases with no gene match: 9. There are 13 residues in the CDR3.

This clonotype came up many times. The chain couples TRBV29-1 to TRBJ2-2; 7 bases match TRBD1. Losses at the gene ends were 6 bases for V and 5 bases for J; bases not matched to a gene: 9. Germline V gene data show CDR1 as SQVTM and CDR2 as ANQGSEA. The length of the CDR3 is 14 residues. The CDR3 here is CSVSEAGGTGELFF. The CDR3 DNA reads TGCAGCGTGTCTGAGGCAGGGGGTACCGGGGAGCTGTTTTTT.